These T cell receptor beta chains were read from a single sample in a study of blood T cell repertoires in COVID-19. Generated by immunoSEQ multiplex PCR, the TCRdb table keeps only in-frame clones and is missing some. The data show fewer than 350,000 clones, around 87% seen once. The sample consisted of PBMCs or T cells enriched from blood (not recorded which). The receptors were gathered from a woman under 30 with acute COVID-19. Each CDR3 is given with its conserved first and last residue. A D gene is named only where the DNA matches it firmly. Rows may omit the clone size; those that give it use once, few, many or a size class.

NA	TRBV30	TRBD1	CAGRTGFWSTNEKLFF
NA	TRBV24-1	TRBD2	CATSDFQAGGYTQYF
NA	TRBV2	NA	CASSVRGGETQYF
NA	TRBV4-1	NA	CASSQVPVGGSPLHF
NA	TRBV5-6	NA	CASSLEQAYYGYTF
once	TRBV11-3	TRBD2	CASSNGGIAGDSGELFF
NA	TRBV3-1/TRBV3-2	NA	CASSQVQASYNEQFF
NA	TRBV11-2	TRBD2	CASSPGLAGGQFF
NA	TRBV29-1	TRBD2	CSVEREPYEQYF
few	TRBV5-6	TRBD1	CASSFNRGVIDEQYF
NA	TRBV28	NA	CASSPWGGTDTQYF
NA	TRBV9	NA	CASSVGTAVSGNTIYF
NA	TRBV6-5	TRBD1	CATKKADRYNEQFF
NA	TRBV15	TRBD2	CATSRDLAGGYNEQFF
NA	TRBV6-4	TRBD1	CASSETPGQGGPEAFF
NA	TRBV12-3/TRBV12-4	NA	CASSLDSPYGYTF
NA	TRBV28	NA	CASSRGGFGNTIYF
NA	TRBV18	NA	CASSPSAGEDTQYF
NA	TRBV19	TRBD2	CASTPVAGGYEQYF
NA	TRBV7-9	NA	CASSFTGTSYEQYF
NA	TRBV15	NA	CATSSLTVTDTQYF
NA	TRBV10-3	TRBD1	CAISGYTGTGNEF
NA	TRBV4-3	NA	CASSQDSRRGNTEAFF
NA	TRBV5-1	TRBD2	CASSWAPAGGGETQYF
once	TRBV29-1	TRBD1	CSVTGGPNYGYTF
NA	TRBV4-1	TRBD1	CASSQGSQGTGNTIYF
NA	TRBV19	NA	CATQSWGEETQYF
few	TRBV5-6	TRBD1	CASSLDRDRAYNEQFF
NA	TRBV15	NA	CATSRRWQGSQPQHF
NA	TRBV18	NA	CASSAGLSEAFF
NA	TRBV6-5	TRBD2	CASSYSPSGSQETQYF
NA	TRBV27	TRBD1	CASSLGTGTPYEQYF
NA	TRBV7-9	NA	CASTEGDRTDTTEAFF
NA	TRBV19	TRBD1	CASSMRDRINNEQFF
NA	TRBV29-1	NA	CSVAPTGGSYNEQFF
once	TRBV15	TRBD1	CATSRGKTGGEYGYTF
NA	TRBV7-9	TRBD1	CASSSGQDYEQYF
NA	TRBV10-2	TRBD2	CASRDPGLAVKETQYF
NA	TRBV10-3	TRBD1	CAISGGQGPLEQYF
few	TRBV12-3/TRBV12-4	TRBD1	CAIKTGGYEQYF
NA	TRBV6-5	NA	CASKTGGSAYNEQFF
NA	TRBV7-2	NA	CASSLGGVGETQYF
NA	TRBV21-1	NA	CASSSREVPYEQYF
NA	TRBV7-2	NA	CASSLQRETQYF
NA	TRBV28	NA	CASNPARENTEAFF
once	TRBV24-1	TRBD2	CATRLAGIRRETQYF
NA	TRBV7-8	NA	CASSLVGYSRGYSNQPQHF
NA	TRBV6-5	NA	CASSYSFRDTEAFF
once	TRBV27	NA	CASSLGTWSGANVLTF